This T cell receptor beta chain originates from a study of blood T cell repertoires in COVID-19. Looking at the study overall: COVID-19 samples from acute and convalescent phases originated in the United States, Italy and Spain. In each case, the material was cDNA or gDNA derived from T cells, B-cell-depleted T cells, or PBMCs.

As originally analysed: Reference gene primer amplification gave nucleated cell count estimates. Sequencing was performed with immunoSEQ multiplex PCR; in TCRdb, only in-frame clones are kept and a portion is missing. D and trimming come from the DNA, and the V and J calls and clone size come from that table. The profile shows 200,000 to 300,000 clones, 84% of them singletons. This CDR3 is built from 12 residues. V was trimmed by 8 bases and J by 5 bases, leaving 13 bases between them. Germline V gene data show CDR1 as MNHNY and CDR2 as SVGAGI (reference sequence). Sequencing was performed on peripheral blood. V and J are TRBV6-6 and TRBJ2-7; TRBD2 is a possible D gene (5 bases). The receptor's source is a human donor in a cohort sampled during active COVID-19. CDR3 in amino acids: CASASSNHEQYF. Written as DNA, the CDR3 is TGTGCCAGCGCGTCTAGCAACCACGAGCAGTACTTC.